The 10 T cell receptor beta chains listed next were all sequenced from one sample in a study of T cell responses to AZD1222 COVID-19 vaccine. The assay was immunoSEQ multiplex PCR, and TCRdb's table has in-frame clones only and misses some. The repertoire holds some 150,000 clones, with roughly 90% as singletons. Sequencing used peripheral blood, obtained 28 days after the second AZD1222 dose. The receptor source for this set is an adult who received the AZD1222 COVID-19 vaccine.

The rearrangement joins TRBV5-1 to TRBJ1-1; 7 bases agree with TRBD1. Germline V CDR1 and CDR2: SGHRS, YFSETQ. With 4 bases clipped from V and 4 bases from J, the junction kept 4 bases outside the gene matches. The CDR3 sequence is 13 residues long. The CDR3: CASSMTGRTEAFF. The DNA of the CDR3 is TGCGCCAGCAGCATGACAGGGCGCACTGAAGCTTTCTTT.

This rearrangement joins TRBV7-2 to TRBJ2-1; 8 nucleotides align to TRBD1. The V and J ends lost 2 bases and 9 bases, in that order; junction bases with no gene match: 9. The CDR3 sequence is 15 residues long. Germline CDR1 reads SGHTA; CDR2 reads FQGNSA. CDR3 amino acids: CASSLFYRGSSEQFF. Here the CDR3 DNA reads TGTGCCAGCAGCTTATTTTACAGGGGGTCTAGTGAGCAGTTCTTC.

The chain carries TRBV30 and TRBJ2-3, with TRBD2 matching over 7 bases. Germline V gene lookup returns CDR1 GTSNPN and CDR2 SVGIG (reference sequence). This CDR3 comprises 14 residues. J was trimmed by 0 bases and V by 3 bases; bases with no gene match: 3. The CDR3 reads CAWRLAASTDTQYF. CDR3 coding DNA: TGTGCCTGGAGGCTAGCGGCTAGCACAGATACGCAGTATTTT.

The V call is TRBV20-1, the J call TRBJ1-4, with D perhaps TRBD1 (5 bases). V lost 3 bases, J lost 8 bases, and 13 bases lay in between. This CDR3 is built from 13 residues. Germline V lookup: CDR1 DFQATT, CDR2 SNEGSKA (reference sequence). The CDR3 spells CSASHAGNEKLFF. In DNA form, the CDR3 reads TGCAGTGCTAGTCATGCAGGGAACGAAAAACTGTTTTTT.

V gene TRBV24-1 combines with J gene TRBJ1-5, with D perhaps matching TRBD1 (5 bases). CDR1 is KGHDR and CDR2 is SFDVKD in the germline V gene. This CDR3 is 18 amino acids long. Between the trimmed V and J ends, which lost 4 bases and 4 bases, there was a span of 22 bases. The CDR3 spells CATSDSRVGVGGNQPQHF. The CDR3 region has the DNA TGTGCCACCAGTGACTCCCGGGTGGGGGTTGGGGGGAATCAGCCCCAGCATTTT.

The chain is built from TRBV6-8 and TRBJ2-7; a weak D match, TRBD2 (5 bases). The V gene's germline CDR1 is MNHGY and CDR2 SAAAGT. The length of the CDR3 is 13 residues. The V end was cut by 6 bases, the J end by 6 bases, with 15 bases between. CDR3 residues: CASRVTSLTEQYF. The CDR3 DNA is TGTGCCAGCAGGGTCACTAGTTTGACCGAGCAGTACTTC.

This chain connects TRBV7-3 to TRBJ2-2; D remains ambiguous. Germline V CDR1 and CDR2: SGHTA, FQGTGA. Trimming took off 1 base at V and 4 bases at J, with 10 bases between the two ends. The CDR3 spans 15 residues. The CDR3 nucleotides read TGTGCCAGCAGCTTAATCGGGTTCGGCACCGGGGAGCTGTTTTTT. Translation gives CASSLIGFGTGELFF.

The chain is built from TRBV30 and TRBJ1-6, with 7 bases lining up with TRBD1. V trimming: 4 bases; J trimming: 8 bases; junction bases outside the gene matches: 8. The CDR3 has 14 amino acids. The germline V gene encodes CDR1 GTSNPN and CDR2 SVGIG (reference sequence). Here the CDR3 reads CAWNKGGADSPLHF. DNA for the CDR3: TGTGCCTGGAACAAAGGGGGCGCGGATTCACCCCTCCACTTT.

The chain is built from TRBV6-1 and TRBJ2-7, with D perhaps TRBD1 (5 bases). This CDR3 contains 14 residues. From germline, CDR1 is MNHNS and CDR2 SASEGT. The V end lost 3 bases, the J end lost 5 bases, and 14 bases lay between the germline ends. In DNA, the CDR3 is TGTGCCAGCAGTGACCTTCCAGGGTTCCACGAGCAGTACTTC. Protein sequence: CASSDLPGFHEQYF.

The gene calls are TRBV30 and TRBJ2-1; 8 nucleotides match TRBD2. V lost 1 base and J lost 0; bases outside the gene matches: 11. Germline loops: CDR1 GTSNPN, CDR2 SVGIG (reference sequence). There are 18 residues in the CDR3. CDR3 in DNA: TGTGCCTGGAGTGGGGATCAGCGGGGGCGAAGCTCCTACAATGAGCAGTTCTTC. Translation: CAWSGDQRGRSSYNEQFF.